This entry concerns a single T cell receptor (beta chain). Looked up from germline, CDR1 is PRHDT and CDR2 is FYEKMQ (reference sequence). The J segment lost 2 bases and the V segment lost 0 bases, leaving 3 bases of the junction unmatched. The CDR3 is 16 amino acids. A multiplex PCR was run with 60 Vbeta primers and 13 Jbeta primers. Data came from immunoSEQ multiplex PCR; TCRdb stores just in-frame clones and leaves some out. The sample has fewer than 120,000 clones, around four fifths seen once. The record originates from a study of cytomegalovirus exposure and HLA in healthy donors. The TCR was taken from a woman in her fifties or sixties in good health and CMV-seropositive. The sequencing sample was made of PBMCs. The chain uses TRBV13 and TRBJ2-1, with 8 bases identical to TRBD1. CDR3 amino acids: CASSLGDRVAYNEQFF. The CDR3 DNA follows: TGTGCCAGCAGCTTAGGGGACAGGGTGGCCTACAATGAGCAGTTCTTC.